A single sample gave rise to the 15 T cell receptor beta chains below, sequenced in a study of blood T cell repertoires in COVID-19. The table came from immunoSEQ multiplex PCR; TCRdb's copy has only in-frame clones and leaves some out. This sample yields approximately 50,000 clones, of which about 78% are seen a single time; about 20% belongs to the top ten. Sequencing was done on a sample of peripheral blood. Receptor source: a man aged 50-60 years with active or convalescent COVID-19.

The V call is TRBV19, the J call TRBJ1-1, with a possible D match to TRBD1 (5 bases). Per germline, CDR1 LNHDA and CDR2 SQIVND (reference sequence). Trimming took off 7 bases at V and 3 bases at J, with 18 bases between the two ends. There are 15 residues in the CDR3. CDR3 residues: CASIPPGLDHTEAFF. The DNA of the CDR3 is TGTGCCAGTATTCCTCCAGGGTTGGATCACACTGAAGCTTTCTTT.

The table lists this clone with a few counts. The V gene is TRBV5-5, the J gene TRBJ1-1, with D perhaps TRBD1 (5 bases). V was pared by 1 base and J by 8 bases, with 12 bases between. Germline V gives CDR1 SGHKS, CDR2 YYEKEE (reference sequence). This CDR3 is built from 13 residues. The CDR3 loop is CASSLMLGGEAFF. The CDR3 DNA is TGTGCCAGCAGCTTGATGCTGGGGGGAGAAGCTTTCTTT. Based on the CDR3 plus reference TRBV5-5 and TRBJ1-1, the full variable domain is DAGVTQSPTHLIKTRGQQVTLRCSPISGHKSVSWYQQVLGQGPQFIFQYYEKEERGRGNFPDRFSARQFPNYSSELNVNALLLGDSALYLCASSLMLGGEAFFGQGTRLTVV.

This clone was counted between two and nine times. CDR3 loop: CASQDGGGDEKLFF. In DNA form, the CDR3 reads TGTGCCAGCCAAGACGGAGGAGGGGACGAAAAACTGTTTTTT. The chain has TRBV7-9 and TRBJ1-4; TRBD1 is a possible D gene (5 bases). In germline, CDR1 is SEHNR, CDR2 FQNEAQ (reference sequence). The CDR3 covers 14 residues. V dropped 8 bases and J dropped 8 bases, with 18 bases sitting between them.

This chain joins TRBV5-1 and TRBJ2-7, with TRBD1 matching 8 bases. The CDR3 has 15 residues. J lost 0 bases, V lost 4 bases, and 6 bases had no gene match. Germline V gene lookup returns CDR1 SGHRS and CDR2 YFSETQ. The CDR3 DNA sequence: TGCGCCAGCAGCAGCACAGGGGGAATCTCCTACGAGCAGTACTTC. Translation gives CASSSTGGISYEQYF.

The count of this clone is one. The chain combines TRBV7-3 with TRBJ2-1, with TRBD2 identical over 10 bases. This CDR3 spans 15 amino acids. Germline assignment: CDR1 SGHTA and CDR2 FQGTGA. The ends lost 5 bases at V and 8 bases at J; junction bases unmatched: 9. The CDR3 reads CASSMSGGAWDEQFF. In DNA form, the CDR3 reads TGTGCCAGCAGCATGAGCGGGGGGGCCTGGGATGAGCAGTTCTTC.

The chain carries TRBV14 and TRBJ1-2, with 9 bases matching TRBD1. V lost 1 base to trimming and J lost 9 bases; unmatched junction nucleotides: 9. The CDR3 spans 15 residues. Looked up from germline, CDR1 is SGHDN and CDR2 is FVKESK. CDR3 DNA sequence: TGTGCCAGCAGCCAAGCTATTACAGGGGGCCCAAGCTACACCTTC. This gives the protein CASSQAITGGPSYTF.

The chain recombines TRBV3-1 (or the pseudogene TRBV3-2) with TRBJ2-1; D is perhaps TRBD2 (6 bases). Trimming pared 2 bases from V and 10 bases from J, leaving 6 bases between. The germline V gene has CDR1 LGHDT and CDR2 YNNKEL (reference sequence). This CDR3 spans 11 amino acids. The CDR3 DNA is TGTGCCAGCAGCCAACTAGCGGAGCAGTTCTTC. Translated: CASSQLAEQFF.

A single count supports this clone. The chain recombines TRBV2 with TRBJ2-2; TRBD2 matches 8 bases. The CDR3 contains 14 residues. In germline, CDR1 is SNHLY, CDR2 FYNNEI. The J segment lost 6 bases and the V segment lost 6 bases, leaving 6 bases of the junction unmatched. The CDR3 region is CASRKAGDAGELFF. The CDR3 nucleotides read TGTGCCAGCAGAAAAGCGGGGGACGCCGGGGAGCTGTTTTTT.

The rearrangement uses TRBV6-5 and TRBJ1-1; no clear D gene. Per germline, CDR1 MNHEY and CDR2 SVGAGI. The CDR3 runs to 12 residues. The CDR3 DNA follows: TGTGCGTACCAGCGTTTGAACACTGAAGCTTTCTTT. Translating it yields CAYQRLNTEAFF.

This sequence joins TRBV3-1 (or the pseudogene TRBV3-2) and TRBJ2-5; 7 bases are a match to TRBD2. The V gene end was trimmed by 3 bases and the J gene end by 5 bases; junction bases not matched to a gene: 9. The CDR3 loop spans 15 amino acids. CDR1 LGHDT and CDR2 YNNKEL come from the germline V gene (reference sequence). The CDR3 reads CASSQWRAGVETQYF. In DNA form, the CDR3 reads TGTGCCAGCAGCCAGTGGAGGGCGGGAGTGGAGACCCAGTACTTC.

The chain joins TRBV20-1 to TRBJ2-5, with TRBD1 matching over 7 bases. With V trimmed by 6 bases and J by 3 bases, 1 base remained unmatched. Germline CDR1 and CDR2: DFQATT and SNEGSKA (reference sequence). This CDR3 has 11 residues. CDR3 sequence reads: CSAGGEETQYF. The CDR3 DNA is TGCAGTGCAGGGGGCGAAGAGACCCAGTACTTC.

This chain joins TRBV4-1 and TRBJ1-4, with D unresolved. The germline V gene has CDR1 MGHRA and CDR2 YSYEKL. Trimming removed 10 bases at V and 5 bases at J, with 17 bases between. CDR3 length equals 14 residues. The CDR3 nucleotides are TGCGCCACGAGCCTGAGGATTTCGAATGAAAAACTGTTTTTT. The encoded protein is CATSLRISNEKLFF.

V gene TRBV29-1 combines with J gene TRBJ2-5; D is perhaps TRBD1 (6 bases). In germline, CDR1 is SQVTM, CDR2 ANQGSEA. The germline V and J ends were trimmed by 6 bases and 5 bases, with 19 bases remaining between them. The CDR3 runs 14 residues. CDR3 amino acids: CSVGDSWGLETQYF. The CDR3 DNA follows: TGCAGCGTCGGTGATAGTTGGGGGCTGGAGACCCAGTACTTC. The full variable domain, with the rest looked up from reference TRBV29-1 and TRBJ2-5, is SAVISQKPSRDICQRGTSLTIQCQVDSQVTMMFWYRQQPGQSLTLIATANQGSEATYESGFVIDKFPISRPNLTFSTLTVSNMSPEDSSIYLCSVGDSWGLETQYFGPGTRLLVL.

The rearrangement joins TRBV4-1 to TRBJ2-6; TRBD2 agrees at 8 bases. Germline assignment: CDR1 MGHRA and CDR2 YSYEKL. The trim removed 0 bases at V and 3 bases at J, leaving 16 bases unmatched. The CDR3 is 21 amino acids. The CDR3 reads CASSQEGVVGTSPHGANVLTF. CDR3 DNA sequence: TGCGCCAGCAGCCAAGAAGGTGTAGTCGGGACTAGTCCTCATGGGGCCAACGTCCTGACTTTC.

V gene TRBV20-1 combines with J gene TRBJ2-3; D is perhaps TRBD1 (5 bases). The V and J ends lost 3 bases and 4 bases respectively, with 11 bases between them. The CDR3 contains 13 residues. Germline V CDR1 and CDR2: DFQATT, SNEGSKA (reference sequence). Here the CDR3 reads CSASPGLADTQYF. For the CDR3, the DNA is TGCAGTGCTAGTCCAGGGTTGGCAGATACGCAGTATTTT.